The TCR beta chain under discussion was sequenced for a study of vaccination effects on CD4 cells after COVID-19. Looking at the study overall: Researchers reported culturing 2 million or so PBMC in each well, adding about 9.5 IU/ml IL-2 and 9 to 10 ug/ml peptides.

With approximately 9 days of culture completed, CD4+ T cells were isolated. Participants got two doses of BNT162b2 or mRNA-1273 vaccine. At days 3 and 7, half of the medium was exchanged for IL-2 medium. As for this clone: As yet, its antigen is unknown.

Study-wide findings and caveats: By a late point after vaccination, infection- and vaccine-induced clones had shrunk markedly through clonal contraction. Sampling in the study covered few convalescent patients and included no early post-infection timepoints.

The CDR3 is 13 amino acids. Per germline, CDR1 SEHNR and CDR2 FQNEAQ (reference sequence). V shed 2 bases and J shed 1 base, with 5 bases lying between them. Here immunoSEQ multiplex PCR was the method, and the copy in TCRdb shows in-frame clones only, minus some. The top ten hold under 2.5% of the sample, which has tens of thousands of clones, more than 60% seen once. This TCR derives from a human donor who received a COVID-19 vaccine. The chain combines TRBV7-9 with TRBJ1-1; D unresolved. The sample here was CD4+ T cells from PBMCs cultured without peptide, taken after COVID-19 vaccination. CDR3 sequence reads: CASSLLENTEAFF. The CDR3 region has the DNA TGTGCCAGCAGCTTACTTGAGAACACTGAAGCTTTCTTT. The whole variable domain, remainder taken from reference TRBV7-9 and TRBJ1-1, is DTGVSQNPRHKITKRGQNVTFRCDPISEHNRLYWYRQTLGQGPEFLTYFQNEAQLEKSRLLSDRFSAERPKGSFSTLEIQRTEQGDSAMYLCASSLLENTEAFFGQGTRLTVV.